This T cell receptor (beta chain) was identified in a study of monozygotic twins with inflammatory bowel disease. As to this clonotype: Its specificity is not known.

This CDR3 region has 11 residues. TCRdb derives one entry per CDR3 protein from the 5' RACE reads, leaving out DNA. The table for this sample gives 150,000 to 200,000 distinct CDR3 sequences. General study results and limits: Among the T cells, different subtypes could not be distinguished. Differing immunosuppressive treatments may have added variability to patient repertoires.

This TCR was sampled from a human donor with ulcerative colitis or Crohn's disease, or a healthy co-twin of an affected twin (not recorded which). Material for sequencing was blood. The rearrangement uses TRBV12-3 or TRBV12-4 and TRBJ2-7; TCRdb's D gene call, TRBD2, goes unchecked for lack of DNA. The CDR3 loop reads CASSRFHEQYF.